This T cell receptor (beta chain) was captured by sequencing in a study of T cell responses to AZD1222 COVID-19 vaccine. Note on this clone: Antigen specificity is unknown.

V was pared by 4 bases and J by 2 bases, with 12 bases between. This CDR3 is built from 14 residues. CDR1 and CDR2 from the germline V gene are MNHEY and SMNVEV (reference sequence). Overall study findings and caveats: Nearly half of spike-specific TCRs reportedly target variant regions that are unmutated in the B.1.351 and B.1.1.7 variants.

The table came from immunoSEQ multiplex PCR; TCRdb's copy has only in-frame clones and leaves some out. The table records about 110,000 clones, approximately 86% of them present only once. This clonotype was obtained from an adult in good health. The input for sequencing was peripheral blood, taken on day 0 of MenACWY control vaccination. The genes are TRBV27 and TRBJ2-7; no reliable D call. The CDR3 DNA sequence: TGTGCCAGCAGTTCCTCGGTCCTCCCCTACGAGCAGTACTTC. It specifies CASSSSVLPYEQYF.